Sequencing of this T cell receptor (beta chain) was carried out in a study of T cells after posttransplantation cyclophosphamide. Study-wide results and limits: Blood and skin or GI T cell repertoires showed limited TRB overlap. Recipient CMV seropositivity and CMV reactivation strongly tracked TRB clonality. Later post-transplant blood repertoires were often dominated by donor CD8+ memory clones.

Peripheral blood was collected from the related graft donor on the marrow donation day. With respect to this clone: Antigen unknown.

The length of the CDR3 is 17 residues. From germline, CDR1 is SGHTS and CDR2 YDEGEE. The ends lost 0 bases at V and 1 base at J; junction bases unmatched: 9. TCRdb's table, derived via immunoSEQ multiplex PCR, lists solely in-frame clones and lacks some. The table includes some 54,000 clones, roughly 92% detected once. Source material: PBMCs. This receptor was obtained from a woman aged 30 to 39 in good health and a related stem cell transplant donor. The rearrangement joins TRBV5-8 to TRBJ2-5; 7 nucleotides line up with TRBD2. The CDR3: CASSLGPAGFPQETQYF. Here the CDR3 DNA reads TGTGCCAGCAGCTTGGGTCCAGCGGGGTTCCCCCAAGAGACCCAGTACTTC.